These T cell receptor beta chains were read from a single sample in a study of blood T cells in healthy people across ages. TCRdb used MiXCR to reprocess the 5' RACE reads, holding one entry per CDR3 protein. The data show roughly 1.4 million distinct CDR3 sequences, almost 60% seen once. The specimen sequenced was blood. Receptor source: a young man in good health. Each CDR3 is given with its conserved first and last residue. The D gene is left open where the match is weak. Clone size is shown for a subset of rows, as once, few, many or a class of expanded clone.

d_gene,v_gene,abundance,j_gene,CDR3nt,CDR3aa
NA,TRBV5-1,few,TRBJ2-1,TGCGCCAGCAGCTCCGGACAGACTGATGAGCAGTTCTTC,CASSSGQTDEQFF
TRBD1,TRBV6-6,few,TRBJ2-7,TGTGCCAGCAGTTACTCACCAGGGGGTTCCTACGAGCAGTACTTC,CASSYSPGGSYEQYF
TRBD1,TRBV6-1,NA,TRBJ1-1,TGTGCCAGCAGTGAAGGAACAGGGGCGCGGACTGAAGCTTTCTTT,CASSEGTGARTEAFF
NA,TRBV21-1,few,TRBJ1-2,TGTGCCAGCAGTAAAGATGGCTACACCTTC,CASSKDGYTF
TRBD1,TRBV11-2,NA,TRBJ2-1,TGTGCCAGCAGCTCATCTGGGACAGGGATATACAATGAGCAGTTCTTC,CASSSSGTGIYNEQFF
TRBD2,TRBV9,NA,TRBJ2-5,TGTGCCAGCAGCGTAGGTAGCGGGGTGCTCCAAGAGACCCAGTACTTC,CASSVGSGVLQETQYF
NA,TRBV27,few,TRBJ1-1,TGTGCCAGCAGTTTAGCACGGGGGGCTGAAGCTTTCTTT,CASSLARGAEAFF
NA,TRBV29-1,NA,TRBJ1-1,TGCAGCGTTGAAGATATTTGGGGGGGAGCTTTCTTT,CSVEDIWGGAFF
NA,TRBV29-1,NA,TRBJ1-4,TGCAGCGCTGGAACGGGGCCAAATGAAAAACTGTTTTTT,CSAGTGPNEKLFF
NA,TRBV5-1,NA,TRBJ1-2,TGCGCCAGCAGCGAAGATGCTAACTATGGCTACACCTTC,CASSEDANYGYTF
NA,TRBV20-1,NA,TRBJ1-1,TGCAGTGCTAGAGAGGGATTGGGGCAGCAGAACACTGAAGCTTTCTTT,CSAREGLGQQNTEAFF
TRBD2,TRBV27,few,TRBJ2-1,TGTGCCAGCAGTTTAATTAGCGGGAGTAGCGGGGCGGAGCAGTTCTTC,CASSLISGSSGAEQFF
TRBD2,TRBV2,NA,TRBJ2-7,TGTGCCAGCAGTGACGCGGGAGGAGAGAACGAGCAGTACTTC,CASSDAGGENEQYF
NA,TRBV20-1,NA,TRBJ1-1,TGCAGTGCTAGAGCCCCAGGAGAAATGAACACTGAAGCTTTCTTT,CSARAPGEMNTEAFF